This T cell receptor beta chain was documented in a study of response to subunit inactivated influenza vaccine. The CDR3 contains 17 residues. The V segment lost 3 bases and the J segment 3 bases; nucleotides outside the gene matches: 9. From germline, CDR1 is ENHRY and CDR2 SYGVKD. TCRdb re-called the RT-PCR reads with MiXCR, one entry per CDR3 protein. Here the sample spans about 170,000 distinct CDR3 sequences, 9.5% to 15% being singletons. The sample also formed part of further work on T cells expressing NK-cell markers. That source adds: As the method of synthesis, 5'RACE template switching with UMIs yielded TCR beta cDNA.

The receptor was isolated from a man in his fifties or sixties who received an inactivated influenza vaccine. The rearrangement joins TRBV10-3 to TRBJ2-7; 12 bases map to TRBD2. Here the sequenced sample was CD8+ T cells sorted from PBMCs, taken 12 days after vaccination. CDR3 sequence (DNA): TGTGCCATCAGTGAATTTTGGACTAGCGGGACCCGCTACGAGCAGTACTTC. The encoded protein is CAISEFWTSGTRYEQYF.